This T cell receptor (beta chain) was sequenced during a study of blood T cells in healthy people across ages. The overall study: Per two T cells, template switching captured roughly one barcoded beta molecule. Study-level findings and limits: Naive T cell percentage strongly correlated with TCR beta diversity.

Germline CDR1 is SQVTM and CDR2 is ANQGSEA. The CDR3 runs 14 residues. Trimming took off 7 bases at V and 2 bases at J, with 17 bases between the two ends. This clonotype was picked up many times. The antigen remains unidentified. A second PCR, run for about 7 to 12 cycles, used a sample-barcoded 5' primer plus a J-beta primer mix. Every cDNA was tagged by a template-switch adaptor with 12 random nucleotides. TCRdb independently ran MiXCR on the 5' RACE reads; one entry per CDR3 protein. The sample has more than 800,000 distinct CDR3 sequences; 45% are singletons. The sample comprised blood. This clonotype originated in a woman aged 55-75 years in good health. V is TRBV29-1 and J is TRBJ2-5, with D possibly matching TRBD1 (6 bases). The CDR3 nucleotides are TGCAGCGCTGGGACATTCGAGCAACAAGAGACCCAGTACTTC. Amino acid sequence: CSAGTFEQQETQYF.